One and the same sample provided the 17 T cell receptor beta chains below, sequenced in a study of shared clonotypes between healthy human individuals. This table comes from immunoSEQ multiplex PCR, and its TCRdb copy is limited to in-frame clones, with some not included. The table lists 1.4 million to 1.5 million clones, 95% to 97% of them singletons. Sequenced material: naive CD4+ T cells sorted from blood. Subset reported: CD45RA+ positively selected. The receptors shown here come from a man aged 25 to 40 in good health.

The chain is built from TRBV6-1 and TRBJ2-7, with a tentative D call TRBD2 (6 bases). V was shortened by 6 bases and J by 4 bases, with 19 bases between the two germline ends. CDR3 length equals 15 residues. Per the germline V gene, CDR1 is MNHNS and CDR2 is SASEGT. CDR3 loop: CASSPELAAFYEQYF. CDR3 DNA sequence: TGTGCCAGCAGCCCAGAACTAGCCGCATTTTACGAGCAGTACTTC.

The chain is built from TRBV7-2 and TRBJ1-4, with D hard to call. This CDR3 region has 14 residues. Between the trimmed V and J ends, which lost 5 bases and 3 bases, there was a span of 10 bases. Germline V lookup: CDR1 SGHTA, CDR2 FQGNSA. CDR3 region: CASSPGRANEKLFF. The CDR3 coding sequence is TGTGCCAGCAGCCCGGGAAGGGCTAATGAAAAACTGTTTTTT.

The chain is built from TRBV5-1 and TRBJ2-2; TRBD1 aligns across 8 bases. The ends lost 1 base at V and 7 bases at J; junction bases unmatched: 24. The CDR3 has 21 amino acids. CDR1 and CDR2 (germline): SGHRS, YFSETQ. The CDR3 loop reads CASSLTPQSQGALGWGGELFF. The CDR3 coding sequence is TGCGCCAGCAGCTTGACCCCACAATCCCAGGGGGCGCTGGGATGGGGCGGGGAGCTGTTTTTT.

The chain is built from TRBV5-5 and TRBJ2-7; 9 positions agree with TRBD2. This CDR3 region has 16 residues. V was clipped by 1 base and J by 5 bases; unmatched bases: 10. Looked up from germline, CDR1 is SGHKS and CDR2 is YYEKEE (reference sequence). DNA of the CDR3: TGTGCCAGCAGCTTGTTATCGCTAGCGGGAACCCACGAGCAGTACTTC. Protein: CASSLLSLAGTHEQYF.

The rearrangement links TRBV11-2 to TRBJ2-7; 7 nucleotides line up with TRBD1. CDR1 is SGHAT, CDR2 FQNNGV, per germline. J was trimmed by 6 bases and V by 4 bases; bases with no gene match: 6. This CDR3 contains 13 residues. CDR3 bases: TGTGCCAGCAGCTACTCACAGGGGCTCGAGCAGTACTTC. This gives the protein CASSYSQGLEQYF.

The chain combines TRBV15 with TRBJ2-7; D remains unclear. Germline CDR1 reads LNHNV; CDR2 reads YYDKDF (reference sequence). Trimming cost V 0 bases and J 5 bases, with 11 bases left between them. This CDR3 is 14 amino acids long. CDR3 residues: CATSRDGMGNEQYF. The CDR3 coding sequence is TGTGCCACCAGCAGAGATGGGATGGGAAACGAGCAGTACTTC.

The gene calls are TRBV7-9 and TRBJ2-1, with D perhaps matching TRBD2 (5 bases). The CDR3 runs 14 residues. Germline V gene data show CDR1 as SEHNR and CDR2 as FQNEAQ (reference sequence). The V end was cut by 8 bases, the J end by 6 bases, with 17 bases between. The CDR3 here is CASSSFVRANEQFF. As DNA, the CDR3 is TGTGCCAGCTCCTCTTTCGTGAGGGCCAATGAGCAGTTCTTC.

This rearrangement joins TRBV30 to TRBJ2-6; possibly TRBD1 for D (6 bases). V lost 5 bases and J 5 bases, leaving 19 bases between the germline ends. This CDR3 has 16 residues. CDR1 and CDR2 from the germline V gene are GTSNPN and SVGIG (reference sequence). CDR3 sequence (DNA): TGTGCCTGGGTCTGGGGGCGTCAAAGTCGGGCCAACGTCCTGACTTTC. Encoded protein: CAWVWGRQSRANVLTF.

The count of this clone is one. V and J are TRBV7-2 and TRBJ1-2; TRBD1 might be the D (6 bases). CDR3 size: 15 residues. V lost 2 bases, J lost 6 bases, and 16 bases lay in between. Germline V CDR1 and CDR2: SGHTA, FQGNSA. The CDR3, as DNA: TGTGCCAGCAGCTTACACAGGGAGGATCCTGATGGCTACACCTTC. It specifies CASSLHREDPDGYTF.

The chain recombines TRBV28 with TRBJ2-5, with D perhaps TRBD1 (6 bases). The germline V gene encodes CDR1 MDHEN and CDR2 SYDVKM. Between the trimmed V and J ends, which lost 9 bases and 1 base, there was a span of 15 bases. The CDR3 has 14 residues. CDR3 region: CASGGRAFQETQYF. The DNA of the CDR3 is TGTGCCAGTGGGGGCAGGGCGTTCCAAGAGACCCAGTACTTC.

V and J are TRBV5-8 and TRBJ2-5; a weak D match, TRBD1 (6 bases). The germline V gene encodes CDR1 SGHTS and CDR2 YDEGEE. This CDR3 has 15 residues. The ends were cut back, 0 bases at V and 5 bases at J, with 14 bases in the middle. DNA of the CDR3: TGTGCCAGCAGCTTGGTCCAGGGGTTTGCTGAGACCCAGTACTTC. It codes for CASSLVQGFAETQYF.

This sequence joins TRBV5-1 and TRBJ1-1; D unresolved. The V end was cut by 4 bases, the J end by 1 base, with 11 bases between. The CDR3 contains 14 residues. CDR1 SGHRS and CDR2 YFSETQ come from the germline V gene. This chain's CDR3 is CASSGMIKNTEAFF. The DNA for the CDR3 is TGCGCCAGCAGCGGAATGATAAAGAACACTGAAGCTTTCTTT.

The chain uses TRBV29-1 and TRBJ2-2; 9 nucleotides line up with TRBD2. After removal of 7 bases from V and 8 bases from J, the junction contained 14 bases not matched to a gene. Germline V lookup: CDR1 SQVTM, CDR2 ANQGSEA. There are 15 residues in the CDR3. CDR3 DNA: TGCAGCGCCGGCCCGCGGCTAGCGGGATCGGGGGAGCTGTTTTTT. Residues: CSAGPRLAGSGELFF.

This chain uses TRBV28 with TRBJ1-3; TRBD1 might be the D (5 bases). CDR1 and CDR2 (germline): MDHEN, SYDVKM. The CDR3 sequence is 15 residues long. The V end was cut by 8 bases, the J end by 0 bases, with 14 bases between. The CDR3 protein is CASVGVGFSGNTIYF. The CDR3, as DNA: TGTGCCAGCGTAGGGGTCGGCTTCTCTGGAAACACCATATATTTT.

The genes are TRBV30 and TRBJ2-7; D call uncertain. The CDR3 contains 11 residues. The V end was cut by 0 bases, the J end by 6 bases, with 6 bases between. The germline V gene encodes CDR1 GTSNPN and CDR2 SVGIG (reference sequence). DNA for the CDR3: TGTGCCTGGAGTGTACAGCTCGAGCAGTACTTC. Protein sequence: CAWSVQLEQYF.

CDR3 DNA sequence: TGTGCCAGCAGTGAATTGACAGCGACCGGGGAGCTGTTTTTT. This codes for CASSELTATGELFF. V gene TRBV2 combines with J gene TRBJ2-2, with D possibly being TRBD1 (5 bases). The germline gives CDR1 SNHLY, CDR2 FYNNEI. Trimming cost V 2 bases and J 5 bases, with 9 bases left between them. This CDR3 is 14 amino acids long.

This chain links TRBV5-1 with TRBJ2-2; 9 bases align to TRBD1. This CDR3 has 15 residues. CDR1 and CDR2 (germline): SGHRS, YFSETQ. With V trimmed by 7 bases and J by 3 bases, 7 bases remained unmatched. The CDR3 here is CASRGGQGYTGELFF. In DNA, the CDR3 is TGCGCCAGCCGAGGGGGACAGGGATACACCGGGGAGCTGTTTTTT. Using reference TRBV5-1 and TRBJ2-2 for the parts outside the CDR3, the full variable domain is KAGVTQTPRYLIKTRGQQVTLSCSPISGHRSVSWYQQTPGQGLQFLFEYFSETQRNKGNFPGRFSGRQFSNSRSEMNVSTLELGDSALYLCASRGGQGYTGELFFGEGSRLTVL.